The 28 T cell receptor beta chains below all came from one sample that was sequenced in a study of TIL therapy for anti-PD-1-resistant metastatic lung cancer. This was the immunoSEQ v3 assay. The assay was immunoSEQ multiplex PCR, and TCRdb's table has in-frame clones only and misses some. The sample gives 55,000 to 70,000 clones, around 86% of which show up once; around 2.6% is in the top ten. Documented time point: pre-treatment sample, taken before nivolumab and TIL therapy. Source: blood, taken at baseline. The receptor source for this set is a person between 25 and 79 years old with non-small cell lung cancer.

The genes are TRBV27 and TRBJ1-1, with D unclear. Per germline, CDR1 MNHEY and CDR2 SMNVEV (reference sequence). V shed 2 bases and J shed 4 bases, with 14 bases lying between them. CDR3 size: 15 residues. CDR3 sequence: CASSLGRVGVTEAFF. The CDR3 nucleotides are TGTGCCAGCAGTTTAGGGAGGGTTGGGGTCACTGAAGCTTTCTTT.

The chain is built from TRBV21-1 and TRBJ1-5; TRBD1, the table's D call, lacks a check against the DNA. TRBV21-1 is a known pseudogene. The CDR3 consists of 14 residues. The CDR3 bases are TGTGCCAGCAGGGGGCCCTATAGCAATCAGCCCCAGCATTTT. Protein: CASRGPYSNQPQHF.

This clone was picked up one time. The V gene is TRBV12-5, the J gene TRBJ2-4; 9 bases agree with TRBD1. The V gene end was trimmed by 7 bases and the J gene end by 1 base; junction bases not matched to a gene: 11. In germline, CDR1 is LGHNT, CDR2 FRNRAP. This CDR3 has 17 residues. CDR3 nucleotide sequence: TGTGCTAGTGTTACAGGGGGCGCGGAGTCTGCCAAAAACATTCAGTACTTC. This encodes CASVTGGAESAKNIQYF.

The chain links TRBV27 to TRBJ2-7; possible D gene TRBD1, 5 bases. With 1 base removed from V and 3 bases from J, the gap between germline ends came to 19 bases. This CDR3 spans 17 amino acids. Per the germline V gene, CDR1 is MNHEY and CDR2 is SMNVEV (reference sequence). The DNA of the CDR3 is TGTGCCAGCAGTTTATATCAACAGGCGATTGTGGACTACGAGCAGTACTTC. Amino acids: CASSLYQQAIVDYEQYF.

This clone was seen only a few times. The chain has TRBV11-3 and TRBJ2-2, with TRBD1 identical over 7 bases. The germline CDR1 and CDR2 sequences are SGHNT and YENEEA. The CDR3 sequence is 13 residues long. V lost 5 bases, J lost 5 bases, and 2 bases stayed unmatched. CDR3 loop: CASSPGGTGELFF. The CDR3 DNA sequence: TGTGCCAGCAGCCCAGGGGGAACCGGGGAGCTGTTTTTT.

The chain carries TRBV6-6 and TRBJ2-7; tentatively, D is TRBD1 or TRBD2 (5 bases each). V was pared by 5 bases and J by 1 base, with 15 bases between. Germline V CDR1 and CDR2: MNHNY, SVGAGI (reference sequence). This CDR3 contains 15 residues. The CDR3 reads CASSPGTTHSYEQYF. The DNA for the CDR3 is TGTGCCAGCAGTCCCGGGACCACACATTCCTACGAGCAGTACTTC.

There are a few counts of this clone. The V and J genes are TRBV18 and TRBJ1-3; 7 bases fit TRBD1. V trimming: 3 bases; J trimming: 7 bases; junction bases outside the gene matches: 9. Germline assignment: CDR1 KGHSH and CDR2 LQKENI. CDR3 length equals 15 residues. The chain's CDR3 is CASSPDPDRVNTIYF. CDR3 bases: TGTGCCAGCTCACCTGACCCCGACAGGGTGAACACCATATATTTT.

The chain couples TRBV28 to TRBJ1-2, with no clear D. V lost 4 bases to trimming and J lost 5 bases, with 11 bases between them. CDR1 MDHEN and CDR2 SYDVKM come from the germline V gene. The CDR3 has 13 residues. The CDR3 protein is CASSSLTYYGYTF. In nucleotides, the CDR3 is TGTGCCAGCAGTTCTCTTACATATTATGGCTACACCTTC.

With regard to this clone: One end of the junction does not line up with germline, which may come from a read error. J is TRBJ1-2 and V is TRBV20-1; D is perhaps TRBD1 (6 bases). This CDR3 comprises 11 residues. Germline assignment: CDR1 DFQATT and CDR2 SNEGSKA (reference sequence). The CDR3 sequence: CSARKTDRTLF. The CDR3 DNA reads TGCAGTGCTAGAAAAACGGACAGAACTCTTTTC.

The chain recombines TRBV20-1 with TRBJ1-4, with D perhaps matching TRBD1 (6 bases). Germline V gene lookup returns CDR1 DFQATT and CDR2 SNEGSKA (reference sequence). The CDR3 contains 17 residues. V was shortened by 3 bases and J by 6 bases, with 23 bases between the two germline ends. CDR3 nucleotide sequence: TGCAGTGCTAGTCCCCCTCTCGGAACAGGGAATCATGAAAAACTGTTTTTT. This sequence encodes CSASPPLGTGNHEKLFF.

CDR3 sequence: CASSLSGTHTGELFF. CDR3 DNA sequence: TGTGCCAGCAGTTTATCGGGGACACACACCGGGGAGCTGTTTTTT. V gene TRBV27 combines with J gene TRBJ2-2; D perhaps matches TRBD1 (6 bases). Per germline, CDR1 MNHEY and CDR2 SMNVEV (reference sequence). V was shortened by 0 bases and J by 3 bases, with 8 bases between the two germline ends. The CDR3 covers 15 residues.

The CDR3 is CASSTRTSGVRDTQYF. The CDR3 region has the DNA TGTGCCAGCAGCACGCGGACTAGCGGCGTGAGAGATACGCAGTATTTT. The V gene is TRBV21-1, the J gene TRBJ2-3; the table gives TRBD2 as D, unverified against the DNA. TRBV21-1 is an annotated pseudogene. The CDR3 has 16 amino acids.

CDR3 region: CASSLSTGPLYYGYTF. Here the CDR3 DNA reads TGTGCCAGCAGCCTCTCGACAGGGCCCCTATACTATGGCTACACCTTC. The rearrangement uses TRBV7-2 and TRBJ1-2, with TRBD1 identical over 7 bases. The length of the CDR3 is 16 residues. The germline gives CDR1 SGHTA, CDR2 FQGNSA. The J segment lost 3 bases and the V segment lost 5 bases, leaving 12 bases of the junction unmatched.

The chain is built from TRBV15 and TRBJ1-2; D uncertain. This CDR3 spans 13 amino acids. Germline loops: CDR1 LNHNV, CDR2 YYDKDF (reference sequence). V was cut by 4 bases and J by 4 bases, with 10 bases left in between. This CDR3 reads CATSIPGAYGYTF. The CDR3 region has the DNA TGTGCCACCAGCATACCGGGAGCCTATGGCTACACCTTC. The variable domain in full, completed from reference TRBV15 and TRBJ1-2, reads DAMVIQNPRYQVTQFGKPVTLSCSQTLNHNVMYWYQQKSSQAPKLLFHYYDKDFNNEADTPDNFQSRRPNTSFCFLDIRSPGLGDTAMYLCATSIPGAYGYTFGSGTRLTVV.

V gene TRBV4-1 combines with J gene TRBJ1-1, with 9 bases fitting TRBD1. Trimming at V came to 3 bases and at J to 1 base, leaving 6 bases not matched to a gene. This CDR3 is built from 16 residues. The germline gives CDR1 MGHRA, CDR2 YSYEKL. CDR3 nucleotide sequence: TGCGCCAGCAGCCACGCACAGGGGGCTGGGAACACTGAAGCTTTCTTT. Protein product: CASSHAQGAGNTEAFF.

The rearrangement links TRBV2 to TRBJ2-7, with a possible D match to TRBD2 (5 bases). Germline-derived CDR1 and CDR2 are SNHLY and FYNNEI. There are 11 residues in the CDR3. Trimming pared 8 bases from V and 4 bases from J, leaving 9 bases between. CDR3: CASGLGYEQYF. The CDR3 DNA follows: TGTGCCAGCGGACTGGGTTACGAGCAGTACTTC. The full variable domain, rest sourced from reference TRBV2 and TRBJ2-7, is EPEVTQTPSHQVTQMGQEVILRCVPISNHLYFYWYRQILGQKVEFLVSFYNNEISEKSEIFDDQFSVERPDGSNFTLKIRSTKLEDSAMYFCASGLGYEQYFGPGTRLTVT.

The rearrangement uses TRBV18 and TRBJ2-1, with D perhaps matching TRBD2 (6 bases). CDR3 size: 17 residues. Germline CDR1 KGHSH, CDR2 LQKENI. Between the trimmed V and J ends, which lost 3 bases and 8 bases, there was a span of 23 bases. The CDR3 bases are TGTGCCAGCTCACCGACCACGCGGGGTCTAGGGTTGGATGAGCAGTTCTTC. This sequence encodes CASSPTTRGLGLDEQFF.

The rearrangement joins TRBV27 to TRBJ2-2; D possibly corresponds to TRBD2 (5 bases). This CDR3 contains 14 residues. The V and J ends lost 6 bases and 5 bases respectively, with 13 bases between them. Germline V lookup: CDR1 MNHEY, CDR2 SMNVEV (reference sequence). The CDR3 here is CASRSELVTGELFF. CDR3 nucleotides: TGTGCCAGCAGGTCCGAACTAGTAACCGGGGAGCTGTTTTTT.

The V and J genes are TRBV30 and TRBJ1-2; TRBD1 agrees at 10 bases. This CDR3 region has 14 residues. The germline V gene has CDR1 GTSNPN and CDR2 SVGIG (reference sequence). V was clipped by 1 base and J by 8 bases; unmatched bases: 7. In DNA, the CDR3 is TGTGCCTGGAGTGGAATCGGGACAGGGGTCGGCTACACCTTC. This sequence encodes CAWSGIGTGVGYTF.

The chain uses TRBV7-6 and TRBJ2-2; D is possibly TRBD2 (6 bases). Germline V gene data show CDR1 as SGHVS and CDR2 as FNYEAQ. The V end lost 5 bases, the J end lost 6 bases, and 10 bases lay between the germline ends. This CDR3 contains 13 residues. In DNA form, the CDR3 reads TGTGCCAGCAGCACGGGAGCTCCCGGGGAGCTGTTTTTT. Translation: CASSTGAPGELFF.

The chain joins TRBV30 to TRBJ1-5; D remains ambiguous. V lost 3 bases to trimming and J lost 0 bases, with 9 bases between them. From germline, CDR1 is GTSNPN and CDR2 SVGIG (reference sequence). This CDR3 contains 14 residues. CDR3 residues: CAWSPGLSNQPQHF. The DNA of the CDR3 is TGTGCCTGGAGCCCCGGACTTAGCAATCAGCCCCAGCATTTT.

The genes are TRBV3-1 (or the pseudogene TRBV3-2) and TRBJ2-4; 11 nucleotides line up with TRBD2. V shed 4 bases and J 0 bases; nucleotides not matched to a gene: 8. The CDR3 sequence is 18 residues long. Germline values: CDR1 LGHDT, CDR2 YNNKEL (reference sequence). The CDR3 DNA follows: TGTGCCAGCAGCCCCACTAGCGGGGGAGGATTAGCCAAAAACATTCAGTACTTC. It encodes CASSPTSGGGLAKNIQYF.

V and J are TRBV10-2 and TRBJ1-2, with D unclear. Germline-derived CDR1 and CDR2 are WSHSY and SAAADI. V lost 0 bases to trimming and J lost 0 bases, with 17 bases between them. This CDR3 contains 18 residues. The CDR3 spells CASSESISPSYTNYGYTF. The CDR3 DNA sequence: TGCGCCAGCAGTGAGTCGATTTCCCCCAGTTACACTAACTATGGCTACACCTTC.

Details on this clone: One end of the junction does not line up with germline, which may come from a read error. This chain connects TRBV6-5 to TRBJ1-2; D gene ambiguous. CDR1 and CDR2 from the germline V gene are MNHEY and SVGAGI. This CDR3 region has 14 residues. The CDR3 region is CASSYSAGNSGYTF. The CDR3, as DNA: TGTGCCAGCAGTTACTCGGCAGGTAACTCTGGCTACACCTTC.

The chain couples TRBV4-1 to TRBJ1-5, with a tentative D call TRBD1 (5 bases). CDR3 size: 16 residues. Germline-derived CDR1 and CDR2 are MGHRA and YSYEKL. Deletions cut 4 bases from V and 7 bases from J, with 20 bases between. CDR3 loop: CASSPYLGQGGQPQHF. The CDR3 DNA is TGCGCCAGCAGCCCATATCTGGGGCAGGGAGGACAGCCCCAGCATTTT.

CDR3 amino acids: CASSQDGSRLAGGYEQYF. The CDR3 DNA is TGCGCCAGCAGCCAAGATGGGTCCAGACTAGCGGGGGGCTACGAGCAGTACTTC. The V and J genes are TRBV4-1 and TRBJ2-7; 13 nucleotides line up with TRBD2. Germline V CDR1 and CDR2: MGHRA, YSYEKL. The V and J ends lost 0 bases and 3 bases, in that order; junction bases with no gene match: 8. The CDR3 covers 18 residues.

The genes are TRBV18 and TRBJ2-2, with TRBD2 as a possible D gene (5 bases). Trimming removed 1 base from V and 4 bases from J, with 16 bases in between. Germline V lookup: CDR1 KGHSH, CDR2 LQKENI. This CDR3 has 17 amino acids. The CDR3 DNA sequence: TGTGCCAGCTCACCACGGAGACTACCCTCGGGCACCGGGGAGCTGTTTTTT. Protein product: CASSPRRLPSGTGELFF.

This clone came up once. The chain has TRBV10-3 and TRBJ2-2; TRBD2 matches at 8 bases. This CDR3 comprises 14 residues. Unmatched junction bases numbered 7, after V lost 7 bases and J lost 6 bases. Germline V gene data show CDR1 as ENHRY and CDR2 as SYGVKD. The CDR3 loop reads CAITASGRAGELFF. CDR3 DNA: TGTGCCATCACTGCAAGCGGGAGAGCCGGGGAGCTGTTTTTT.